The clone carrying this T cell receptor beta chain was observed a few times. These data are taken from a study of beta chain features in type 1 diabetes. Investigators reverse transcribed all isolated RNA, so they sequenced expressed TCRB transcripts. Clones were read by immunoSEQ multiplex PCR, and TCRdb kept only the in-frame ones, dropping some. This table has 250,000 to 350,000 clones, around 13% appearing once. The receptor comes from a man aged 25 to 45 in good health. Material for sequencing was central memory CD4+ T cells from blood.

Here the CDR3 reads CASSLLAGWGTDTQYF. The DNA of the CDR3 is TGTGCCAGCAGCTTACTAGCGGGGTGGGGCACAGATACGCAGTATTTT. V and J are TRBV13 and TRBJ2-3, with 9 nucleotides matching TRBD2. This CDR3 comprises 16 residues. The germline V gene encodes CDR1 PRHDT and CDR2 FYEKMQ (reference sequence). With 2 bases clipped from V and 1 base from J, the junction kept 4 bases outside the gene matches.